This T cell receptor beta chain originates from a study of T cell responses to AZD1222 COVID-19 vaccine (dated by TCRdb to 2020 to 2022). With regard to the full study: AZD1222 recipients given second doses at about 4 weeks or at about 12 weeks were pooled, since spike-specific TCR depth and breadth were not found to differ between the two schedules. A total of 240 or so trial participants underwent TCR sequencing, of whom under 220 had received two doses of AZD1222 and roughly 26 had received two doses of the MenACWY control vaccine. Trial participants were enrolled into age subgroups of 18-55, 56-69 and 70-plus years, which contained approximately 150, 28 and 58 TCR-sequenced participants, respectively.

The CDR3 regions of human TCRbeta chains were analyzed by immunosequencing. On the authors' methods: Repertoire TCRs were matched against a reference library of SARS-CoV-2-specific TCRs generated with the MIRA antigen-specificity platform. Breadth was defined as the fraction of unique TCRs that were SARS-CoV-2-associated. Depth was defined as the fraction of total T cells that were SARS-CoV-2-associated. Using the MIRA data, every spike-specific TCR was mapped to the spike region that the TCR reacted to and assigned to either a CD4 or a CD8 class. Log10-transformed breadth and depth values were compared by one-way ANOVA with Sidak's multiple comparisons tests. What TCRdb holds here is the immuneACCESS table cut down to in-frame rearrangements. Part of the clones is not present; checked against another copy, under half of the missing clones reflect an unresolved V gene, and the others are unexplained. V and J calls and clone size are given by that table; D and trimming were obtained from the DNA. Recorded for this sample are about 90,000 clones; approximately 86% of them occurred a single time. The top ten clones comprise about 7.5% of the sample.

Worth noting for this clone: This receptor's antigen is unknown. It has no much larger one-base neighbor in the sample; base qualities were not kept.

What the work shows at the level of the full study, not this receptor alone: In the small 56-69-year group, the increase in depth fell short of significance, most likely because of low power. Most participants were white British and females outnumbered males, and the authors suggested that clonal diversity may have been underestimated. Conclusions about previously exposed vaccinees are limited, since just a handful of AZD1222 recipients were seropositive for SARS-CoV-2 at baseline. After two AZD1222 doses, spike-specific TCR breadth and depth were significantly higher than at day 0 and than in MenACWY recipients. Reportedly, almost half of the unique spike-specific TCRs recognized epitopes lying outside the regions that are mutated in the B.1.351 and B.1.1.7 variants. Because no day 14 peak-response samples were available, the repertoires could be characterized only after the peak T cell response. The vaccine-associated CD4 TCRs covered the entire spike protein, and the dominant responses fell in regions 160-218 and 743-854.

The V end loses 5 bases and the J end loses 0 bases, and a stretch of 11 bases separates them. The CDR1 and CDR2 encoded by the germline V gene are SGHTA and FQGTGA. Including cysteine and phenylalanine, the CDR3 has 16 amino acids. The read is trimmed to its CDR3 DNA, 48 bases read in frame from base 1. The sample's time point, from its label and the paper: baseline before first vaccination. Samples from vaccinated people were obtained from the UK trials COV001 and COV002, which included a single-blind randomized controlled phase 2/3 trial of AZD1222 (ChAdOx1 nCoV-19) in healthy adults. For TCRbeta chain sequencing, PBMC samples from trial participants were taken at day 0 and at day 28 after the second dose.

This material consisted of peripheral blood, taken on day 0 of AZD1222 vaccination. This TCR was sampled from an adult in good health. The chain is encoded by TRBV7-3 joined to TRBJ2-6, with no confident D gene call. In nucleotide form, the sequence is TGTGCCAGCAGCCCAGCAACCCGCTCTGGGGCCAACGTCCTGACTTTC. This translates into CASSPATRSGANVLTF.